These T cell receptor beta chains were read from a single sample in a study of prognosis after radiotherapy for stage I lung cancer. Via MiXCR, TCRdb re-called the multiplex PCR reads, giving one row per CDR3 protein. Of about 14,000 distinct CDR3 sequences in the sample, around a third are singletons; the top ten hold about 30%. This specimen was PBMCs, taken before or after stereotactic body radiation therapy (not recorded which). These receptors all come from a donor aged 50 or older with non-small cell lung cancer. Each CDR3 is given with its conserved first and last residue. Fields, in order: clone size, V gene, J gene, CDR3 length, D gene, CDR3 protein, CDR3 DNA. A D gene is named only where the DNA matches it firmly. Only some rows state a clone size, as once, few, many or a class for expanded clones.

many	TRBV2	TRBJ2-5	14	-	CASRLGQYQETQYF	TGTGCCAGCAGGCTAGGACAGTACCAAGAGACCCAGTACTTC
-	TRBV6-2/TRBV6-3	TRBJ1-6	13	-	CASSEGGRSPLHF	TGTGCCAGCAGTGAAGGTGGGCGTTCACCCCTCCACTTT
many	TRBV6-2/TRBV6-3	TRBJ2-5	13	TRBD2	CASSYAGAETQYF	TGTGCCAGCAGTTACGCGGGAGCAGAGACCCAGTACTTC
medium-sized	TRBV5-1	TRBJ2-1	15	TRBD2	CASSRREGLGVEQFF	TGCGCCAGCAGTCGGCGGGAGGGCCTCGGGGTTGAGCAGTTCTTC
few	TRBV5-5	TRBJ2-4	15	-	CASSHLSVAKNIQYF	TGTGCCAGCAGTCACTTGTCGGTAGCCAAAAACATTCAGTACTTC
-	TRBV18	TRBJ2-3	14	-	CASSSTCNTDTQCF	TGTGCCAGCTCCTCGACTTGTAATACAGATACGCAGTGTTTT
many	TRBV6-1	TRBJ1-2	13	TRBD1	CASSETGDYGYTF	TGTGCCAGCAGTGAAACAGGGGACTATGGCTACACCTTC
many	TRBV3-1	TRBJ2-7	15	TRBD1	CASSRQGAHGDEQYF	TGTGCCAGCAGCCGACAGGGGGCGCACGGGGACGAGCAGTACTTC
medium-sized	TRBV7-9	TRBJ2-5	14	-	CASSLAENQETQYF	TGTGCCAGCAGCTTAGCTGAAAACCAAGAGACCCAGTACTTC
-	TRBV5-1	TRBJ2-7	12	-	CAAKGSDYEQYF	TGCGCCGCCAAGGGTTCGGACTACGAGCAGTACTTC
many	TRBV2	TRBJ1-5	14	-	CASGDLDRYQPQHF	TGTGCCAGCGGGGACCTCGACCGGTATCAGCCCCAGCATTTT
many	TRBV7-2	TRBJ2-5	14	-	CASSLSGRGRIRYF	TGTGCCAGCAGCTTATCGGGCCGGGGCCGGATCAGGTACTTC
many	TRBV5-6	TRBJ1-2	15	-	CASSLRGAQSYGYTF	TGTGCCAGCAGCTTGAGGGGGGCACAGAGCTATGGCTACACCTTC
many	TRBV2	TRBJ2-2	16	TRBD1	CASSVQGLMNTGELFF	TGTGCCAGCAGTGTACAGGGGTTAATGAACACCGGGGAGCTGTTTTTT
-	TRBV7-6	TRBJ2-7	16	TRBD2	CASSPGLAGESHELYF	TGTGCCAGCAGCCCGGGACTAGCGGGAGAGTCCCACGAGCTGTACTTC
medium-sized	TRBV6-4	TRBJ1-6	13	-	CASSEVTDSPLHF	TGTGCCAGCAGTGAGGTCACGGATTCACCCCTCCACTTT
-	TRBV6-1	TRBJ1-5	14	TRBD1	CASDVRQGNQPQNF	TGTGCCAGCGACGTCCGACAGGGCAATCAGCCTCAGAATTTT
-	TRBV6-1	TRBJ2-5	15	-	CARSILDPRGETQYF	TGTGCCAGAAGCATTCTAGACCCTCGGGGAGAGACCCAGTACTTC
-	TRBV28	TRBJ2-7	17	-	CAIRGGGGTGLAYEQYF	TGTGCCATCAGGGGAGGGGGGGGCACGGGGTTAGCCTACGAGCAGTACTTC
-	TRBV3-1	TRBJ2-6	15	-	CASSPWGSAANVLTF	TGTGCCAGCAGCCCGTGGGGCTCTGCGGCCAACGTCCTGACCTTC
many	TRBV27	TRBJ1-3	15	TRBD1	CASSRDRATGNTIYF	TGTGCCAGCAGCCGTGACAGGGCCACTGGAAACACCATATATTTT
medium-sized	TRBV6-2/TRBV6-3	TRBJ2-1	13	-	CASTEPPSDEQFF	TGTGCCAGCACCGAACCACCTAGCGATGAGCAGTTCTTC
medium-sized	TRBV5-1	TRBJ2-2	15	TRBD1	CASSPGQGFTGELFF	TGCGCCAGCAGCCCGGGACAGGGTTTCACCGGGGAGCTGTTTTTT
many	TRBV4-1	TRBJ2-1	15	TRBD1	CASRLTGGNAVEQFF	TGCGCCAGCCGGTTAACAGGGGGGAATGCGGTTGAGCAGTTCTTC
many	TRBV28	TRBJ2-3	12	-	CASSFHGDTQYF	TGTGCCAGCAGTTTTCATGGAGATACGCAGTATTTT
many	TRBV20-1	TRBJ1-4	13	TRBD1	CSAPQGINEKLFF	TGCAGTGCTCCACAGGGGATCAACGAAAAACTGTTTTTT
many	TRBV14	TRBJ1-1	20	TRBD1	CASSQKGVPQGVRRDTEAFF	TGTGCCAGCAGCCAAAAGGGGGTCCCCCAGGGGGTACGTAGGGACACTGAAGCTTTCTTT
-	TRBV30	TRBJ1-6	15	-	CACHDPGVANSPLHF	TGTGCCTGTCACGACCCGGGGGTCGCAAATTCACCCCTCCACTTT
once	TRBV12-3/TRBV12-4	TRBJ2-3	16	-	CASRHGPQKSTDTQYF	TGTGCCAGCAGACATGGACCCCAGAAAAGCACAGATACGCAGTATTTT
-	TRBV19	TRBJ2-5	16	-	CASSQPQGQYQETKYF	TGTGCCAGCAGTCAGCCCCAAGGCCAGTATCAAGAGACCAAGTACTTC
many	TRBV20-1	TRBJ2-7	13	TRBD2	CSALAGVGYEQYF	TGCAGTGCCCTAGCGGGAGTCGGATACGAGCAGTACTTC
many	TRBV28	TRBJ2-7	14	TRBD1	CASSLGTGRREQYF	TGTGCCAGCAGTTTAGGGACAGGGCGTAGAGAGCAGTACTTC
medium-sized	TRBV20-1	TRBJ1-6	15	-	CSAPTRQAEGSPLHF	TGCAGTGCTCCAACTCGACAGGCGGAGGGATCACCCCTCCACTTT
medium-sized	TRBV5-1	TRBJ1-6	16	-	CASSLGAPRNNSPLHF	TGCGCCAGCAGCTTAGGAGCCCCAAGGAATAATTCACCCCTCCACTTT
many	TRBV4-1	TRBJ2-7	15	TRBD2	CASSQVAGQGYEQYF	TGCGCCAGCAGCCAAGTAGCGGGACAAGGGTACGAGCAGTACTTC
many	TRBV28	TRBJ2-5	13	TRBD2	CASGGGRKETQYF	TGTGCCAGCGGGGGGGGACGGAAAGAGACCCAGTACTTC
many	TRBV30	TRBJ2-7	14	TRBD1	CAWSVRGISYEQYF	TGTGCCTGGAGCGTCAGGGGGATTTCCTACGAGCAGTACTTC
-	TRBV18	TRBJ2-2	15	-	CASSLRTVNTGELFF	TGTGCCAGCTCACTAAGGACAGTGAACACCGGGGAGCTGTTTTTT
many	TRBV10-3	TRBJ2-1	14	TRBD2	CAISRTSGNNEQFF	TGTGCCATCAGCAGGACTAGCGGGAACAATGAGCAGTTCTTC
many	TRBV5-1	TRBJ2-5	15	TRBD2	CASSLATSGQETQYF	TGCGCCAGCAGCTTGGCGACTAGCGGACAAGAGACCCAGTACTTC
medium-sized	TRBV7-9	TRBJ2-1	16	-	CASSPTRTYSYNEQFF	TGTGCCAGCAGCCCGACACGGACTTACTCCTACAATGAGCAGTTCTTC
-	TRBV6-4	TRBJ2-7	14	TRBD2	CASRSIAGGWEQYF	TGTGCCAGCAGATCAATAGCGGGAGGGTGGGAGCAGTACTTC
many	TRBV28	TRBJ2-6	13	-	CASSLYQVGEGLF	TGTGCCAGCAGTTTATACCAGGTCGGGGAAGGATTATTC
-	TRBV20-1	TRBJ1-2	23	-	CSTRSPFLSGRSPTPTPNYGYTF	TGCAGTACTAGATCTCCTTTCCTCAGCGGTCGCAGCCCTACACCTACCCCTAACTATGGCTACACCTTC
many	TRBV20-1	TRBJ1-5	13	-	CSAKSYSNQPQHF	TGCAGTGCCAAGTCTTATAGCAATCAGCCCCAGCATTTT
many	TRBV30	TRBJ1-4	12	-	CAWGLGNEKLFF	TGTGCCTGGGGACTGGGGAATGAAAAACTGTTTTTT
-	TRBV28	TRBJ1-2	16	TRBD1	CASSVLPAGGGYGYTF	TGTGCCAGCAGTGTACTACCAGCAGGGGGGGGCTATGGCTACACCTTC
-	TRBV9	TRBJ2-2	17	TRBD2	CASSVGRAGAYTGELFF	TGTGCCAGCAGCGTGGGTAGGGCGGGAGCTTATACAGGGGAGCTGTTTTTT
many	TRBV10-2	TRBJ2-3	17	TRBD2	CASSEWASGSRVHTQYF	TGCGCCAGCAGTGAGTGGGCTAGCGGGAGTCGGGTACATACGCAGTATTTT
many	TRBV7-2	TRBJ1-5	12	-	CASSLESGPQHF	TGTGCCAGCAGCTTAGAGAGCGGGCCCCAGCATTTT
many	TRBV20-1	TRBJ1-3	14	-	CSARVSISGNTIYF	TGCAGTGCTAGGGTCTCGATCTCTGGAAACACCATATATTTT
-	TRBV9	TRBJ1-2	15	-	CASSDGETHNYGYTF	TGTGCCAGCAGCGATGGGGAGACACATAACTATGGCTACACCTTC
few	TRBV5-4	TRBJ2-3	15	-	CASSLASSSTDTQSF	TGTGCCAGCAGCTTGGCTAGTTCTAGCACAGATACGCAGTCTTTT
many	TRBV4-2	TRBJ1-5	15	-	CASSQDLGMFEPQHF	TGTGCCAGCAGCCAAGATCTGGGGATGTTTGAGCCCCAGCATTTT
many	TRBV4-1	TRBJ2-5	15	TRBD2	CASSPGTSAQETQYF	TGCGCCAGCAGCCCGGGGACTAGCGCGCAAGAGACCCAGTACTTC
many	TRBV28	TRBJ1-1	13	-	CASTGARDTEAFF	TGTGCCAGCACAGGGGCGCGGGACACTGAAGCTTTCTTT
medium-sized	TRBV28	TRBJ2-1	13	-	CASSGGCYNEQFF	TGTGCCAGCAGCGGCGGCTGCTACAATGAGCAGTTCTTC
-	TRBV3-1	TRBJ2-7	11	-	CASHLTREQYF	TGTGCCAGCCACCTTACTAGGGAGCAGTACTTC
medium-sized	TRBV28	TRBJ1-3	17	TRBD1	CASSRVGQIHSGNTIYF	TGTGCCAGCAGTCGCGTGGGACAGATTCACTCTGGAAACACCATATATTTT